The entry below gives a single TCR beta chain sequence along with its context. Per germline, CDR1 SEHNR and CDR2 FQNEAQ (reference sequence). V was clipped by 1 base and J by 0 bases, with 16 bases between them. This CDR3 spans 18 amino acids. This entry is derived from a study of blood T cell repertoires in COVID-19. Study-wide background: PBMCs, B-cell-depleted T cells, or T cells were the source of the cDNA or gDNA that made up the material.

Sequencing was performed with immunoSEQ multiplex PCR; in TCRdb, only in-frame clones are kept and a portion is missing. The sample has a few hundred thousand clones, roughly 86% seen once. The chain uses TRBV7-9 and TRBJ1-3, with D unclear. The sample comprised PBMCs or T cells enriched from blood (not recorded which). The sequence came from a woman younger than 45 who had recovered from COVID-19. The CDR3 reads CASSLEFGGYLSGNTIYF. The CDR3 DNA is TGTGCCAGCAGCTTAGAGTTCGGCGGCTACCTCTCTGGAAACACCATATATTTT.